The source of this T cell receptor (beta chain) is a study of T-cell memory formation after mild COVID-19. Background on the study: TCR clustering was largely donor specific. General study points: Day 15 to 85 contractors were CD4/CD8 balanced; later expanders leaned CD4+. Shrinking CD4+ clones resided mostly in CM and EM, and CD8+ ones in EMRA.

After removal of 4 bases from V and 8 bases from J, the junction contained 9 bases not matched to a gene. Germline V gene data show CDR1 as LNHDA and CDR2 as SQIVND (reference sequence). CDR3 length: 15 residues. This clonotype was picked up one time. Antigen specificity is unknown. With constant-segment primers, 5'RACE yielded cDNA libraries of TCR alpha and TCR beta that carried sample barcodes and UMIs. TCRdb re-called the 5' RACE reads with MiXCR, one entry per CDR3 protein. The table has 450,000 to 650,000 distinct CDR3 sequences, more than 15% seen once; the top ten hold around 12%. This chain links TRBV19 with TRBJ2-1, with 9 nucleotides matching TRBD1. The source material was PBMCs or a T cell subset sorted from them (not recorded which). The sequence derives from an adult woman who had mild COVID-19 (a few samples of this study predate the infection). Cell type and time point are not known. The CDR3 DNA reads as TGTGCCAGTAGTACACCGGGACAGGGTGTCCATGAGCAGTTCTTC. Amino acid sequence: CASSTPGQGVHEQFF.